This is a list of T cell receptor beta chains from one sample in a study of T cell repertoires in cytomegalovirus infection. The antigens these receptors bind are not known. TCRdb called the reads again in MiXCR, with one record for every CDR3 protein. Found here are tens of thousands of distinct CDR3 sequences, about a third of them singletons; the top ten hold roughly 70%. The specimen was PBMCs, sequenced either directly or after in vitro stimulation (not recorded which). These TCRs come from a human donor in good health (CMV status not recorded). Some clones in this sample may be carry-over from other donors' samples. Both conserved end residues are part of each CDR3. Fields, in order: J gene, V gene, clone size, D gene, CDR3 DNA, CDR3 protein. The D gene is left open where the match is weak. Rows may omit the clone size; those that give it use once, few, many or a size class.

TRBJ2-1 | TRBV7-2 | - | TRBD2 | TGTGCCAGCAGCGGGACTGAGCGGGAGGTCGGTAATGAGCAGTTCTTC | CASSGTEREVGNEQFF
TRBJ2-1 | TRBV6-2/TRBV6-3 | - | TRBD1 | TGTGCCAGCAGGGACAGGAACAATGAGCAGTTCTTC | CASRDRNNEQFF
TRBJ2-5 | TRBV7-2 | many | - | TGTGCCAGCAGCCCGATGAGGGCACAAGAGACCCAGTACTTC | CASSPMRAQETQYF
TRBJ1-1 | TRBV20-1 | few | - | TGCAGTGCTAGAGATACCCGGAACACTGAAGCTTTCTTT | CSARDTRNTEAFF
TRBJ2-1 | TRBV7-2 | many | TRBD2 | TGTGCCAGCAGTAAGGGACTAGCGGGAGTTGAGCAGTTCTTC | CASSKGLAGVEQFF
TRBJ2-7 | TRBV4-1 | - | TRBD2 | TGCGCCAGCAGCCAACTCGGGACTACCTACGAGCAGTACTTC | CASSQLGTTYEQYF
TRBJ1-6 | TRBV2 | - | - | TGTGCCAGCAGTGAAGGGCCCTGGGGGGCCAATTCACCCCTCCACTTT | CASSEGPWGANSPLHF
TRBJ2-4 | TRBV20-1 | medium-sized | TRBD1 | TGCAGTGCTAGAGAACTCCCCCCGACAGGGACGGCCAAAAACATTCAGTACTTC | CSARELPPTGTAKNIQYF
TRBJ2-1 | TRBV9 | - | - | TGTGCCAGCAGCGTAGGACATTCTGGCTACAATGAGCAGTTCTTC | CASSVGHSGYNEQFF
TRBJ2-7 | TRBV20-1 | - | - | TGCAGTGCGGGAAAGGTTGCCTACGAGCAGTACTTC | CSAGKVAYEQYF
TRBJ1-2 | TRBV6-2/TRBV6-3 | - | - | TGTGCCAGCAGTTTTCGGCAGGACTATGGCTACACCTTC | CASSFRQDYGYTF
TRBJ2-3 | TRBV19 | - | - | TGTGCCAGTATCGGCGGATATACGCAGTATTTT | CASIGGYTQYF
TRBJ2-1 | TRBV4-3 | - | TRBD2 | TGCGCCAGCAGCCAAGACCGGCTAGCGGGATACAATGAGCAGTTCTTC | CASSQDRLAGYNEQFF
TRBJ2-3 | TRBV11-3 | few | - | TGTGCCAGCAGCATGGGGGAGCGCACAGATACGCAGTATTTT | CASSMGERTDTQYF
TRBJ1-5 | TRBV12-3/TRBV12-4 | - | - | TGTGCCAGCAGTCTCGGACCAACCAATCAGCCCCAGCATTTT | CASSLGPTNQPQHF
TRBJ2-3 | TRBV7-9 | - | TRBD1 | TGTGCCAGCAGCCCAACTAGGGGGCGCGTTACAGATACGCAGTATTTT | CASSPTRGRVTDTQYF
TRBJ2-7 | TRBV6-1 | few | TRBD1 | TGTGCCAGCAGAACCGGGACAGGACCCTACGAGCAGTACTTC | CASRTGTGPYEQYF
TRBJ2-7 | TRBV7-9 | - | - | TGTGCCAGCAGCCCGGTGGACAAAAACTACGAGCAGTACTTC | CASSPVDKNYEQYF
TRBJ2-7 | TRBV20-1 | - | TRBD2 | TGCAGTGCTGGAGGACTAGCGGGCAAGAGCTCCTACGAGCAGTACTTC | CSAGGLAGKSSYEQYF
TRBJ2-1 | TRBV30 | - | - | TGTGCCTGGGGTAACGAACCACAGGGCGGTGAGCAGTTCTTC | CAWGNEPQGGEQFF
TRBJ1-4 | TRBV7-4 | - | - | TGTGCCAGCTGGGGGGGTAGAGATGAAAAACTGTTTTTT | CASWGGRDEKLFF
TRBJ2-5 | TRBV5-3 | - | - | TGTGCCAGCAGCGCCTCAGCGGCGCAAGAGACCCAGTACTTC | CASSASAAQETQYF
TRBJ1-2 | TRBV6-1 | many | TRBD1 | TGTGCCAGCAGCTCGACAGGGGCCATCAGGGACGGCTACACCTTC | CASSSTGAIRDGYTF
TRBJ1-1 | TRBV12-3/TRBV12-4 | - | - | TGTGCCAGCAGTTTGGTACAGGGCGCTGAAGCTTTCTTT | CASSLVQGAEAFF
TRBJ1-2 | TRBV5-4 | - | - | TGTGCCAGCAGCTTGACAGGGACCTATGGCTACACCTTC | CASSLTGTYGYTF
TRBJ2-6 | TRBV2 | - | TRBD1 | TGTGCCAGCAGCCCAACAGGGGCTGGGGCCAACGTCCTGACTTTC | CASSPTGAGANVLTF
TRBJ2-5 | TRBV29-1 | - | - | TGCAGCGTTGAAGACCGGGGCCAAGAGACCCAGTACTTC | CSVEDRGQETQYF
TRBJ2-6 | TRBV6-1 | many | - | TGTGCCAGCAACGCCGCAGGGGCCGGGGCCAACGTCCTGACTTTC | CASNAAGAGANVLTF
TRBJ1-1 | TRBV9 | - | - | TGTGCCAGCAGCGTCGGGGTTACCACTGAAGCTTTCTTT | CASSVGVTTEAFF
TRBJ1-1 | TRBV11-2 | - | - | TGTGCCAGCAGCTCTTTCCTGGGGAAGACTGAAGCTTTCTTT | CASSSFLGKTEAFF
TRBJ1-2 | TRBV28 | - | TRBD1 | TGTGCCAGCAGTTTATTTAAGGCAGGGGGTAATGGCTACACCTTC | CASSLFKAGGNGYTF
TRBJ1-2 | TRBV10-3 | - | - | TGTGCCATCAGTGTCTCGGCAGGGGACGGGGTTCACACCTTC | CAISVSAGDGVHTF
TRBJ2-7 | TRBV7-2 | - | TRBD1 | TGTGCCAGCAGCCTCGGTGTGGGACAGACGTTCGAGCAGTACTTC | CASSLGVGQTFEQYF
TRBJ2-7 | TRBV6-5 | few | - | TGTGCCAGCAGCCTACTAGTTGGCAGCTACGAGCAGTACTTC | CASSLLVGSYEQYF
TRBJ2-7 | TRBV7-2 | many | - | TGTGCCAGCAGCATCGGTGGGCCAGTTGAATCCTACGAGCAGTACTTC | CASSIGGPVESYEQYF
TRBJ2-6 | TRBV5-5 | - | TRBD1 | TGTGCCAGCAGCTTCCGGACAGGCTCCCACTCTGGGGCCAACGTCCTGACTTTC | CASSFRTGSHSGANVLTF
TRBJ2-5 | TRBV7-8 | - | - | TGTGCCAGCAGCCATGCGGGGTTGAGGTTGGGGGAGACCCAGTACTTC | CASSHAGLRLGETQYF
TRBJ2-3 | TRBV6-1 | - | - | TGTGCCAGCAGTGAATGGGTGGGGACTGGGCTTAGCACAGATACGCAGTATTTT | CASSEWVGTGLSTDTQYF
TRBJ2-6 | TRBV27 | few | - | TGTGCCAGCAGTGTCTCTGGGGCCAACGTCCTGACTTTC | CASSVSGANVLTF
TRBJ2-1 | TRBV12-3/TRBV12-4 | - | - | TGTGCCAGCAGTTTTGGGGGAGGGGGGAATGAGCAGTTCTTC | CASSFGGGGNEQFF
TRBJ2-7 | TRBV19 | - | - | TGTGCCAGTAGTCCCAGACTAACTAGGAAGTGGTCCTACGAGCAGTACTTC | CASSPRLTRKWSYEQYF
TRBJ2-5 | TRBV20-1 | - | TRBD1 | TGCAGTGCTAGCGAGGGGGCAGAAGAGACCCAGTACTTC | CSASEGAEETQYF
TRBJ1-2 | TRBV4-1 | - | - | TGCGCCAGCAGCCAAGAATCAAGAGGGTATGGCTACACCTTC | CASSQESRGYGYTF
TRBJ2-1 | TRBV7-2 | many | TRBD2 | TGTGCCAGCAGCTTGGGACTAGCGGGGGGCAATGAGCAGTTCTTC | CASSLGLAGGNEQFF
TRBJ1-4 | TRBV7-8 | - | TRBD1 | TGTGCCAGCAGCCTCAGGGGGCCGACTAATGAAAAACTGTTTTTT | CASSLRGPTNEKLFF
TRBJ1-5 | TRBV2 | - | - | TGTGCCAGCACCCCGGGTCTCATCAATCAGCCCCAGCATTTT | CASTPGLINQPQHF
TRBJ2-3 | TRBV6-1 | few | - | TGTGCCAGCAGTGAAATATCCCTCAGCACAGATACGCAGTATTTT | CASSEISLSTDTQYF
TRBJ2-7 | TRBV5-1 | - | TRBD1 | TGCGCCAGCAGCTCCAGGGGGACAGGGTACGAGCAGTACTTC | CASSSRGTGYEQYF
TRBJ2-7 | TRBV30 | - | - | TGTGCCTGGAGTACCGGGACCCTGAGGATAAGCACCTACGAGCAGTACTTC | CAWSTGTLRISTYEQYF
TRBJ1-6 | TRBV6-1 | few | - | TGTGCCAGCAGTCCCGGGACGGCGGGGTCACCCCTCCACTTT | CASSPGTAGSPLHF
TRBJ1-6 | TRBV2 | - | TRBD1 | TGTGCCAGCAACGTAAGACAGGGGGCGAATTCACCCCTCCACTTT | CASNVRQGANSPLHF
TRBJ1-6 | TRBV20-1 | - | - | TGCAGTGCTAGGTCTCAAGGGAGCTCCTATAATTCACCCCTCCACTTT | CSARSQGSSYNSPLHF
TRBJ1-3 | TRBV12-3/TRBV12-4 | - | - | TGTGCCAGCAGTTTAGACAGCGGCCTCTCTGGAAACACCATATATTTT | CASSLDSGLSGNTIYF
TRBJ2-7 | TRBV12-3/TRBV12-4 | - | TRBD1 | TGTGCCAGCAGTTTCGGACAGGTAGTATACGAGCAGTACTTC | CASSFGQVVYEQYF
TRBJ1-1 | TRBV2 | - | TRBD1 | TGTGCCAGCAGGGAAAGGACAGGGATATACACTGAAGCTTTCTTT | CASRERTGIYTEAFF